Presented here are 31 T cell receptor beta chains from one specimen sequenced in a study of T cell changes during pregnancy in multiple sclerosis. The assay was immunoSEQ multiplex PCR, and TCRdb's table has in-frame clones only and misses some. Here the sample spans roughly 53,000 clones, around 90% being singletons. The specimen comprised CD8+ T cells from peripheral blood mononuclear cells, sampled before pregnancy. The receptors come from a female donor with multiple sclerosis, enrolled in a pregnancy study.

This chain connects TRBV13 to TRBJ2-5; TRBD1 aligns across 7 bases. The CDR3 runs 16 residues. CDR1 PRHDT and CDR2 FYEKMQ come from the germline V gene (reference sequence). J gave up 2 bases and V 2 bases, and 8 bases lay outside the gene matches. CDR3 loop: CASSLSPTGSQETQYF. In nucleotides, the CDR3 is TGTGCCAGCAGCTTATCTCCGACAGGGAGTCAAGAGACCCAGTACTTC.

The V call is TRBV29-1, the J call TRBJ2-7, with 7 bases fitting TRBD1. The CDR3 spans 16 residues. Germline V gives CDR1 SQVTM, CDR2 ANQGSEA. V shed 3 bases and J 0 bases; nucleotides not matched to a gene: 11. The chain's CDR3 is CSVDLTTRGSSYEQYF. CDR3 coding DNA: TGCAGCGTTGATCTCACGACCAGGGGGAGCTCCTACGAGCAGTACTTC.

The chain joins TRBV15 to TRBJ2-7; 8 nucleotides agree with TRBD1. Germline CDR1 reads LNHNV; CDR2 reads YYDKDF (reference sequence). J was trimmed by 2 bases and V by 5 bases; bases with no gene match: 8. CDR3 length: 15 residues. The CDR3 coding sequence is TGTGCCACCAGCCTAAGGACAGGGCCTACCTACGAGCAGTACTTC. This translates into CATSLRTGPTYEQYF.

The chain links TRBV29-1 to TRBJ2-1; D possibly corresponds to TRBD2 (5 bases). The ends were cut back, 2 bases at V and 1 base at J, with 9 bases in the middle. The CDR3 sequence is 14 residues long. The germline V gene encodes CDR1 SQVTM and CDR2 ANQGSEA. CDR3 DNA sequence: TGCAGCGTTGAAAGGACTCCATCCTACAATGAGCAGTTCTTC. Amino acid sequence: CSVERTPSYNEQFF.

The chain links TRBV9 to TRBJ1-6; D possibly corresponds to TRBD1 (5 bases). Trimming pared 3 bases from V and 9 bases from J, leaving 13 bases between. Germline-derived CDR1 and CDR2 are SGDLS and YYNGEE. The CDR3 is 14 residues long. CDR3 coding DNA: TGTGCCAGCAGCGAAGTTGGGACTGGTTCACCCCTCCACTTT. Its translation: CASSEVGTGSPLHF.

This clone has just a few counts. The chain links TRBV21-1 to TRBJ1-5; the table's D call of TRBD1 was not tested on the DNA. TRBV21-1 is a pseudogene. This CDR3 is 14 amino acids long. Written as DNA, the CDR3 is TGTGCCAGCATCGTACAGGGGGCGGGTCAGCCCCAGCATTTT. This gives the protein CASIVQGAGQPQHF.

The chain uses TRBV6-5 and TRBJ2-7; 10 bases are shared with TRBD1. CDR3 size: 13 residues. V was pared by 10 bases and J by 3 bases, with 6 bases of the junction left unmatched. Germline assignment: CDR1 MNHEY and CDR2 SVGAGI. The CDR3 DNA reads TGTGCCACCGCGACAGGGGGCCTCTACGAGCAGTACTTC. Its translation is CATATGGLYEQYF.

The V and J genes are TRBV27 and TRBJ2-3; D not resolved. The CDR3 totals 12 residues. Trimming cost V 5 bases and J 4 bases, with 7 bases left between them. Germline assignment: CDR1 MNHEY and CDR2 SMNVEV (reference sequence). The CDR3 coding sequence is TGTGCCAGCAGTCTCAGTGCAGATACGCAGTATTTT. Translated, it gives CASSLSADTQYF.

The rearrangement links TRBV13 to TRBJ2-2; 11 bases line up with TRBD2. J gave up 9 bases and V 5 bases, and 11 bases lay outside the gene matches. This CDR3 spans 16 amino acids. Germline CDR1 and CDR2: PRHDT and FYEKMQ (reference sequence). The CDR3 region has the DNA TGTGCCAGCAGCCCACGAAGACTAGCGGGGCACCGGGAGCTGTTTTTT. Translation gives CASSPRRLAGHRELFF.

The chain employs TRBV7-9 and TRBJ2-3; 12 positions match TRBD2. CDR3 size: 17 residues. Germline CDR1 reads SEHNR; CDR2 reads FQNEAQ (reference sequence). Trimming cost V 8 bases and J 1 base; bases outside gene matches: 10. The CDR3 region is CASWGTSGPTGTDTQYF. CDR3 nucleotides: TGTGCCAGCTGGGGGACTAGCGGGCCTACCGGCACAGATACGCAGTATTTT.

This clone has only one observation. The rearrangement links TRBV6-1 to TRBJ2-2; 7 bases agree with TRBD2. This CDR3 is built from 13 residues. Germline trimming cut 7 bases from V and 5 bases from J; bases unmatched to any gene: 4. The germline CDR1 and CDR2 sequences are MNHNS and SASEGT. The CDR3 DNA sequence: TGTGCCAGCAATTCGGGACTAACCGGGGAGCTGTTTTTT. Protein product: CASNSGLTGELFF.

The rearrangement links TRBV19 to TRBJ2-7; D is perhaps TRBD2 (6 bases). Germline CDR1 LNHDA, CDR2 SQIVND (reference sequence). The length of the CDR3 is 13 residues. Trimming took off 4 bases at V and 3 bases at J, with 10 bases between the two ends. The CDR3 sequence: CASSTGLIYEQYF. For the CDR3, the DNA is TGTGCCAGTAGTACGGGACTGATCTACGAGCAGTACTTC.

The chain combines TRBV9 with TRBJ2-3; 10 nucleotides align to TRBD2. The length of the CDR3 is 17 residues. Germline V gene lookup returns CDR1 SGDLS and CDR2 YYNGEE. The junction had 6 bases not matched to a gene; V was cut back by 0 bases and J by 2 bases. The CDR3 loop reads CASSVVPAGGTTDTQYF. The CDR3 nucleotides read TGTGCCAGCAGCGTAGTCCCAGCGGGGGGGACCACAGATACGCAGTATTTT.

The chain joins TRBV7-2 to TRBJ2-6; D is undetermined. Between the trimmed V and J ends, which lost 4 bases and 3 bases, there was a span of 7 bases. There are 14 residues in the CDR3. CDR1 and CDR2 (germline): SGHTA, FQGNSA. The DNA for the CDR3 is TGTGCCAGCAGCTCCGGGTATGGGGCCAACGTCCTGACTTTC. It codes for CASSSGYGANVLTF.

The genes are TRBV4-1 and TRBJ2-7; no firm D call. CDR1 and CDR2 from the germline V gene are MGHRA and YSYEKL. The V and J ends lost 0 bases and 2 bases respectively, with 11 bases between them. The CDR3 extends over 15 amino acids. Here the CDR3 DNA reads TGCGCCAGCAGCCAAGAGCCCTACCAACCCTACGAGCAGTACTTC. Translation gives CASSQEPYQPYEQYF.

This clone was seen just once. In nucleotides, the CDR3 is TGTGCCAGCAGTGAAGGGTTAGGAGACGAGCAGTACTTC. Translating it yields CASSEGLGDEQYF. The chain uses TRBV2 and TRBJ2-7; D gene uncertain. The length of the CDR3 is 13 residues. The V gene's germline CDR1 is SNHLY and CDR2 FYNNEI. The V and J ends lost 1 base and 5 bases respectively, with 9 bases between them. Based on the CDR3 plus reference TRBV2 and TRBJ2-7, the full variable domain is EPEVTQTPSHQVTQMGQEVILRCVPISNHLYFYWYRQILGQKVEFLVSFYNNEISEKSEIFDDQFSVERPDGSNFTLKIRSTKLEDSAMYFCASSEGLGDEQYFGPGTRLTVT.

This clone turned up a few times. This chain connects TRBV7-8 to TRBJ1-2; no reliable D call. V was clipped by 3 bases and J by 4 bases, with 9 bases between them. The CDR3 runs 13 residues. CDR1 is SGHVS and CDR2 is FQNEAQ in the germline V gene. DNA of the CDR3: TGTGCCAGCAGCTTGGGAGACCTCTATGGCTACACCTTC. Translating gives CASSLGDLYGYTF. Full variable domain (missing parts from reference TRBV7-8 and TRBJ1-2): GAGVSQSPRYKVAKRGQDVALRCDPISGHVSLFWYQQALGQGPEFLTYFQNEAQLDKSGLPSDRFFAERPEGSVSTLKIQRTQQEDSAVYLCASSLGDLYGYTFGSGTRLTVV.

This sequence joins TRBV7-6 and TRBJ2-7; D is possibly TRBD1 (6 bases). Per germline, CDR1 SGHVS and CDR2 FNYEAQ. This CDR3 comprises 18 residues. V lost 1 base, J lost 7 bases, and 26 bases lay in between. CDR3 region: CASSLEGGQLSLLGEQYF. The CDR3 DNA reads as TGTGCCAGCAGCTTAGAAGGGGGACAACTGAGTTTGTTGGGAGAGCAGTACTTC.

The V and J genes are TRBV19 and TRBJ1-1; no reliable D call. Per germline, CDR1 LNHDA and CDR2 SQIVND (reference sequence). V lost 1 base and J lost 6, with 3 bases in between. This CDR3 has 11 residues. CDR3 protein: CASSIASEAFF. DNA for the CDR3: TGTGCCAGTAGTATAGCGTCTGAAGCTTTCTTT.

The chain joins TRBV6-5 to TRBJ2-7, with 9 bases lining up with TRBD1. With V trimmed by 6 bases and J by 0 bases, 6 bases remained unmatched. This CDR3 contains 15 residues. Per the germline V gene, CDR1 is MNHEY and CDR2 is SVGAGI. CDR3 protein: CASSMPGQGSYEQYF. Here the CDR3 DNA reads TGTGCCAGCAGCATGCCGGGACAGGGCTCCTACGAGCAGTACTTC.

This rearrangement joins TRBV9 to TRBJ1-2; D is undetermined. This CDR3 has 14 residues. Germline V CDR1 and CDR2: SGDLS, YYNGEE. The V gene lost 2 bases and the J gene lost 4 bases, with 12 bases spanning the gap. The CDR3 bases are TGTGCCAGCAGCGTTTCAGGAGGCGTCTATGGCTACACCTTC. It encodes CASSVSGGVYGYTF.

The chain joins TRBV7-9 to TRBJ2-1; D may be TRBD1 (5 bases). CDR1 and CDR2 (germline): SEHNR, FQNEAQ (reference sequence). Trimming shortened V by 5 bases and J by 0 bases, and 14 bases separated the two germline ends. The CDR3 consists of 16 residues. CDR3 loop: CASSLGQQVSYNEQFF. The DNA for the CDR3 is TGTGCCAGCAGCCTGGGGCAGCAGGTCTCCTACAATGAGCAGTTCTTC.

V usage is TRBV4-3 and J usage is TRBJ2-3, with TRBD2 identical over 9 bases. After removal of 0 bases from V and 4 bases from J, the junction contained 5 bases not matched to a gene. From germline, CDR1 is LGHNA and CDR2 YSLEER. The CDR3 extends over 16 amino acids. In nucleotides, the CDR3 is TGCGCCAGCAGCCAAGAGTTGGGCGGGGGGGCAGATACGCAGTATTTT. Protein product: CASSQELGGGADTQYF.

V is TRBV30 and J is TRBJ2-7; D uncertain. The V gene lost 4 bases and the J gene lost 5 bases, with 9 bases spanning the gap. This CDR3 has 11 residues. Germline V lookup: CDR1 GTSNPN, CDR2 SVGIG (reference sequence). The CDR3 DNA reads TGTGCCTGGACCAGACTGAACGAGCAGTACTTC. Protein: CAWTRLNEQYF. Full variable domain (rest looked up from reference TRBV30 and TRBJ2-7): SQTIHQWPATLVQPVGSPLSLECTVEGTSNPNLYWYRQAAGRGLQLLFYSVGIGQISSEVPQNLSASRPQDRQFILSSKKLLLSDSGFYLCAWTRLNEQYFGPGTRLTVT.

The chain couples TRBV5-4 to TRBJ1-1; D is unclear. The CDR3 has 15 residues. V dropped 3 bases and J dropped 1 base, with 13 bases sitting between them. In germline, CDR1 is SGHNT, CDR2 YYREEE (reference sequence). As DNA, the CDR3 is TGTGCCAGCAGCTGGGCGGCAGCGGGGAACACTGAAGCTTTCTTT. It translates to CASSWAAAGNTEAFF.

This clone appeared a single time. The chain recombines TRBV9 with TRBJ1-3, with 7 bases fitting TRBD1. The germline V gene has CDR1 SGDLS and CDR2 YYNGEE. This CDR3 contains 15 residues. J gave up 0 bases and V 4 bases, and 4 bases lay outside the gene matches. The CDR3 nucleotides read TGTGCCAGCAGCAACTGGGACAGCTCTGGAAACACCATATATTTT. Translation: CASSNWDSSGNTIYF.

The gene calls are TRBV6-5 and TRBJ2-5, with D maybe TRBD2 (7 bases). Trimming removed 5 bases from V and 5 bases from J, with 18 bases in between. CDR3 size: 15 residues. Per germline, CDR1 MNHEY and CDR2 SVGAGI. Written as DNA, the CDR3 is TGTGCCAGCAGTGGAGGGGGGGGCGGTTGGGAGACCCAGTACTTC. This codes for CASSGGGGGWETQYF.

The chain employs TRBV9 and TRBJ2-5, with TRBD2 matching 9 bases. The V gene end was trimmed by 3 bases and the J gene end by 1 base; junction bases not matched to a gene: 10. CDR3 size: 17 residues. The germline gives CDR1 SGDLS, CDR2 YYNGEE. The CDR3 DNA reads TGTGCCAGCAGCGACCTACGGCGGGGGGGCGTCCAAGAGACCCAGTACTTC. Protein: CASSDLRRGGVQETQYF.

J is TRBJ1-2 and V is TRBV10-3, with TRBD1 matching over 8 bases. J was trimmed by 5 bases and V by 2 bases; bases with no gene match: 10. Per the germline V gene, CDR1 is ENHRY and CDR2 is SYGVKD. This CDR3 comprises 16 residues. The DNA for the CDR3 is TGTGCCATCAGTGAGAGGGAACAGGGGGATTCTTATGGCTACACCTTC. Residues: CAISEREQGDSYGYTF.

This chain joins TRBV25-1 and TRBJ1-4, with 8 bases aligning to TRBD1. Germline V CDR1 and CDR2: MGHDK, SYGVNS. The CDR3 spans 17 residues. Trimming took 2 bases from V and 8 from J; bases not matched to a gene: 13. The CDR3 nucleotides are TGTGCCAGCAGTGAACTACGTTGGCAGGGGGCTTGCGAAAAACTGTTTTTT. Protein product: CASSELRWQGACEKLFF.

V is TRBV9 and J is TRBJ2-7; TRBD2 agrees at 9 bases. With 0 bases clipped from V and 5 bases from J, the junction kept 9 bases outside the gene matches. Germline lookup yields CDR1 SGDLS and CDR2 YYNGEE. This CDR3 is 16 amino acids long. The CDR3 loop is CASSVAWASGEDEQYF. CDR3 in DNA: TGTGCCAGCAGCGTAGCTTGGGCTAGCGGGGAAGACGAGCAGTACTTC.